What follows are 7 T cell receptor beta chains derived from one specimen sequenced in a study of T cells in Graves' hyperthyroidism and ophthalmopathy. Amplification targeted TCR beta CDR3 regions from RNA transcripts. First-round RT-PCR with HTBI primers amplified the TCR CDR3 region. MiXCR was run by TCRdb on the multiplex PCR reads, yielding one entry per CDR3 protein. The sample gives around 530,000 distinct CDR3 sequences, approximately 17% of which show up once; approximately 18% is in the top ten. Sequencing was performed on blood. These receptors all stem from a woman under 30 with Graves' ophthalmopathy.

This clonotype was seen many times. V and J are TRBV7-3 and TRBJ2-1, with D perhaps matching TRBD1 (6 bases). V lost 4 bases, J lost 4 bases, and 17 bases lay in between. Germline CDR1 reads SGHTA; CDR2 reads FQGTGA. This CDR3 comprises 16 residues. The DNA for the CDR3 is TGTGCCAGCAGCTCCGTCCCGCGGACAGCTTACAATGAGCAGTTCTTC. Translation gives CASSSVPRTAYNEQFF.

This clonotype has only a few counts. As DNA, the CDR3 is TGTGCCAGCCGGCGTATCGGGACAGAGCAAGAGACCCAGTACTTC. Its translation: CASRRIGTEQETQYF. V is TRBV27 and J is TRBJ2-5; 7 bases are shared with TRBD1. The CDR3 extends over 15 amino acids. Germline lookup yields CDR1 MNHEY and CDR2 SMNVEV (reference sequence). V shed 8 bases, J shed 2 bases, and the junction held 11 bases outside the gene matches.

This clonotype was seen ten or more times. This CDR3 is CASSPTPTGRRTTEAFF. The CDR3 DNA follows: TGTGCCAGCAGCCCCACACCGACAGGGCGGAGGACCACTGAAGCTTTCTTT. The rearrangement uses TRBV3-1 and TRBJ1-1; 7 nucleotides line up with TRBD1. Germline V CDR1 and CDR2: LGHDT, YNNKEL (reference sequence). V lost 4 bases and J lost 4; bases outside the gene matches: 15. CDR3 length equals 17 residues.

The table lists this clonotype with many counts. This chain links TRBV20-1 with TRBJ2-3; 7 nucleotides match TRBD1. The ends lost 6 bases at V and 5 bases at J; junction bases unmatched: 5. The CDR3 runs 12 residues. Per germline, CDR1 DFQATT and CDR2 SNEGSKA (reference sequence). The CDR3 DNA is TGCAGTGCCCCCCGGGACAGAGATACGCAGTATTTT. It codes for CSAPRDRDTQYF.

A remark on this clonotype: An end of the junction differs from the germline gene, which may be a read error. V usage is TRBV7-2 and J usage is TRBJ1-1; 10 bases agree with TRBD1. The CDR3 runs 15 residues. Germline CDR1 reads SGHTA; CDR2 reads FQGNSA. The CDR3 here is CASSLEGQGGTKAFF. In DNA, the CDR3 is TGTGCCAGCAGCTTAGAAGGACAGGGGGGCACTAAAGCTTTCTTT.

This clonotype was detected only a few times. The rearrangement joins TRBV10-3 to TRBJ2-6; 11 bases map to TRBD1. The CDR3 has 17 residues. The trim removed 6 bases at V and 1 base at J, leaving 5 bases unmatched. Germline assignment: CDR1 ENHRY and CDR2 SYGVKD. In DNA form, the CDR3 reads TGTGCCATCAGAACCGGGACAGGGGGTTCTGGGGCCAACGTCCTGACTTTC. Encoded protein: CAIRTGTGGSGANVLTF.

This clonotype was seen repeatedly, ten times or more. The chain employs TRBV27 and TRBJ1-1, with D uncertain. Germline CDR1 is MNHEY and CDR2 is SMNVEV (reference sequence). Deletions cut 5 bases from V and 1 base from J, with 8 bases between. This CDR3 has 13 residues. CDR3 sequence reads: CASSLRQNTEAFF. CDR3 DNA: TGTGCCAGCAGTCTTCGACAGAACACTGAAGCTTTCTTT.